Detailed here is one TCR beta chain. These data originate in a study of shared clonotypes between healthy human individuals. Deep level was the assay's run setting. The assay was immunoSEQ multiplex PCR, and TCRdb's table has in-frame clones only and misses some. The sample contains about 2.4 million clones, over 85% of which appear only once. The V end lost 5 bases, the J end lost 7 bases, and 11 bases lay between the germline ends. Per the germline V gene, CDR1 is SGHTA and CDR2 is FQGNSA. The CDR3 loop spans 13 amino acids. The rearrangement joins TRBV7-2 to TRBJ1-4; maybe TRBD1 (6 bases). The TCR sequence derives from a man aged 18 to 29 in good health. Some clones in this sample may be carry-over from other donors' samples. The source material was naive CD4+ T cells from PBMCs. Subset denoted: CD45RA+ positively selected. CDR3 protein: CASSIGQREKLFF. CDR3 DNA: TGTGCCAGCAGCATTGGACAGCGTGAAAAACTGTTTTTT.